One and the same sample provided the 23 T cell receptor beta chains below, sequenced in a study of cytomegalovirus exposure and HLA in healthy donors. The study ran its PCR with 60 Vbeta and 13 Jbeta primers. TCRdb's table, derived via immunoSEQ multiplex PCR, lists solely in-frame clones and lacks some. The sample has roughly 200,000 clones; more than 65% are singletons. The source material was PBMCs. The receptor set was obtained from a man aged 40-55 years in good health and CMV-seropositive.

The chain couples TRBV4-1 to TRBJ2-7, with a weak D call TRBD1 (6 bases). V dropped 4 bases and J dropped 7 bases, with 17 bases sitting between them. Germline V gives CDR1 MGHRA, CDR2 YSYEKL. The CDR3 is 14 amino acids. For the CDR3, the DNA is TGCGCCAGCAGCCTGATACCGGGACAAAGGGAGCAGTACTTC. This gives the protein CASSLIPGQREQYF.

The chain uses TRBV7-7 and TRBJ2-2, with a possible D match to TRBD2 (6 bases). CDR1 and CDR2 (germline): SSHAT, FNYEAQ (reference sequence). CDR3 length: 15 residues. V was shortened by 6 bases and J by 2 bases, with 13 bases between the two germline ends. Here the CDR3 reads CASSWGGANTGELFF. The CDR3, as DNA: TGTGCCAGCAGTTGGGGCGGGGCAAACACCGGGGAGCTGTTTTTT.

The rearrangement links TRBV27 to TRBJ2-5, with a tentative D call TRBD2 (6 bases). The length of the CDR3 is 18 residues. V lost 5 bases, J lost 0 bases, and 22 bases lay in between. From germline, CDR1 is MNHEY and CDR2 SMNVEV (reference sequence). CDR3 bases: TGTGCCAGCAGTCCCCACCGTGTGGGCGGGAAAAACCAAGAGACCCAGTACTTC. Translation: CASSPHRVGGKNQETQYF.

This clone came up a few times. The chain links TRBV10-3 to TRBJ1-5; D is unresolved. This CDR3 region has 12 residues. CDR1 and CDR2 from the germline V gene are ENHRY and SYGVKD. V lost 10 bases and J 0 bases, leaving 7 bases between the germline ends. CDR3 DNA: TGTGCCACCGGGGATAGCAATCAGCCCCAGCATTTT. Translating gives CATGDSNQPQHF.

The V call is TRBV27, the J call TRBJ2-1; TRBD2 matches 8 bases. V shed 6 bases, J shed 0 bases, and the junction held 4 bases outside the gene matches. The germline V gene encodes CDR1 MNHEY and CDR2 SMNVEV (reference sequence). This CDR3 has 15 amino acids. CDR3 protein: CASRATSGSYNEQFF. The CDR3 DNA reads as TGTGCCAGCAGGGCTACTAGCGGCTCCTACAATGAGCAGTTCTTC.

This rearrangement joins TRBV29-1 to TRBJ2-1; weak D call: TRBD2 (6 bases). From germline, CDR1 is SQVTM and CDR2 ANQGSEA. V was trimmed by 3 bases and J by 0 bases, leaving 9 bases between them. This CDR3 has 14 residues. The CDR3 DNA sequence: TGCAGCGTTGAGCGGGGTCGCTCCTACAATGAGCAGTTCTTC. Its translation is CSVERGRSYNEQFF.

This clone appeared once. The chain has TRBV7-3 and TRBJ2-3; 9 nucleotides line up with TRBD2. Germline CDR1 SGHTA, CDR2 FQGTGA. The junction had 11 bases not matched to a gene; V was cut back by 3 bases and J by 4 bases. There are 17 residues in the CDR3. The CDR3 loop reads CASSFHPGTSKADTQYF. In DNA, the CDR3 is TGTGCCAGCAGCTTTCACCCCGGGACTAGCAAAGCAGATACGCAGTATTTT.

The rearrangement uses TRBV6-5 and TRBJ2-7; the D gene is possibly TRBD1 (6 bases). Germline V lookup: CDR1 MNHEY, CDR2 SVGAGI. The CDR3 has 12 amino acids. V lost 6 bases and J 3 bases, leaving 9 bases between the germline ends. The CDR3, as DNA: TGTGCCAGCAGCCTACAGGGCTACGAGCAGTACTTC. Translated, it gives CASSLQGYEQYF.

The rearrangement uses TRBV4-2 and TRBJ2-2, with D tentatively TRBD1 (5 bases). The CDR3 runs 16 residues. The V end lost 0 bases, the J end lost 4 bases, and 12 bases lay between the germline ends. CDR1 LGHNA and CDR2 YNFKEQ come from the germline V gene. The CDR3 is CASSQETGTITGELFF. CDR3 DNA: TGTGCCAGCAGCCAAGAAACAGGAACCATCACCGGGGAGCTGTTTTTT.

This chain links TRBV7-9 with TRBJ1-3; 7 bases are a match to TRBD1. CDR1 and CDR2 (germline): SEHNR, FQNEAQ (reference sequence). V shed 5 bases and J 8 bases; nucleotides not matched to a gene: 15. This CDR3 comprises 16 residues. CDR3 sequence: CASSLSTGMYGDTIYF. The CDR3 coding sequence is TGTGCCAGCAGCCTCTCGACAGGGATGTATGGGGACACCATATATTTT.

V gene TRBV30 combines with J gene TRBJ2-2; 8 positions match TRBD1. The CDR3 consists of 14 residues. Trimming removed 7 bases from V and 4 bases from J; junction bases left unmatched: 8. Per germline, CDR1 GTSNPN and CDR2 SVGIG (reference sequence). CDR3 loop: CAYGGQASTGELFF. CDR3 nucleotides: TGTGCCTATGGGGGACAGGCCAGCACCGGGGAGCTGTTTTTT.

This clone was found a few times. J is TRBJ2-1 and V is TRBV4-1, with 8 positions matching TRBD1. Germline CDR1 and CDR2: MGHRA and YSYEKL. There are 16 residues in the CDR3. J gave up 1 base and V 2 bases, and 4 bases lay outside the gene matches. The CDR3 DNA sequence: TGCGCCAGCAGCCAACCGGACAGGGTTTCCTACAATGAGCAGTTCTTC. Translating gives CASSQPDRVSYNEQFF.

The J gene is TRBJ1-2, the V gene TRBV28, with D maybe TRBD1 (5 bases). Germline loops: CDR1 MDHEN, CDR2 SYDVKM. This CDR3 is 14 amino acids long. The V end lost 3 bases, the J end lost 4 bases, and 12 bases lay between the germline ends. CDR3 protein: CASSFGDSGYGYTF. The CDR3 bases are TGTGCCAGCAGTTTCGGAGACAGTGGCTATGGCTACACCTTC.

This clone showed up just once. The rearrangement uses TRBV7-2 and TRBJ2-7; TRBD2 matches 14 bases. Per the germline V gene, CDR1 is SGHTA and CDR2 is FQGNSA. The ends lost 6 bases at V and 4 bases at J; junction bases unmatched: 14. The length of the CDR3 is 18 residues. DNA for the CDR3: TGTGCCAGCAGGACCGAATTGGGACTAGCGGGAGCGTCGTACGAGCAGTACTTC. Translated: CASRTELGLAGASYEQYF.

This clone was detected a few times. The rearrangement uses TRBV15 and TRBJ2-7; D not certain. The length of the CDR3 is 14 residues. CDR1 is LNHNV and CDR2 is YYDKDF in the germline V gene (reference sequence). The ends were cut back, 0 bases at V and 0 bases at J, with 6 bases in the middle. In DNA form, the CDR3 reads TGTGCCACCAGCAGAGATCTAGGCTCCTACGAGCAGTACTTC. Its translation is CATSRDLGSYEQYF.

CDR3 nucleotide sequence: TGCGCCAGCAGCTTGGCCGTCACTAGCGGGGAGATCGGGGAGCTGTTTTTT. Its protein is CASSLAVTSGEIGELFF. V and J are TRBV5-1 and TRBJ2-2, with TRBD2 matching over 10 bases. The CDR3 consists of 17 residues. V lost 0 bases and J lost 7; bases outside the gene matches: 9. Germline CDR1 and CDR2: SGHRS and YFSETQ.

The chain combines TRBV6-6 with TRBJ1-5, with D tentatively TRBD1 (6 bases). This CDR3 is 14 amino acids long. V shed 6 bases and J shed 3 bases, with 12 bases lying between them. The germline gives CDR1 MNHNY, CDR2 SVGAGI (reference sequence). The CDR3 coding sequence is TGTGCCAGCAGCCCCAACAGGGCCAATCAGCCCCAGCATTTT. Protein product: CASSPNRANQPQHF.

This chain joins TRBV19 and TRBJ2-3; D is possibly TRBD2 (6 bases). Deletions cut 7 bases from V and 4 bases from J, with 18 bases between. The germline V gene encodes CDR1 LNHDA and CDR2 SQIVND (reference sequence). This CDR3 has 15 amino acids. The DNA for the CDR3 is TGTGCCAGTACCCCTTATGGGAGGAGGGCAGATACGCAGTATTTT. Translation gives CASTPYGRRADTQYF.

This clone has more than one count but fewer than ten. One end of the junction is discordant with germline, which a read error may explain. V is TRBV18 and J is TRBJ1-5; 7 bases match TRBD1. The CDR3 length is 15 residues. Germline V gene data show CDR1 as KGHSH and CDR2 as LQKENI. DNA of the CDR3: TGTGCCAGCTCGCCACAGGGGCCCAACAATCAGCCCCAGCATTTT. Encoded protein: CASSPQGPNNQPQHF.

The chain carries TRBV10-1 and TRBJ2-7; 7 bases are shared with TRBD1. Trimming removed 3 bases from V and 0 bases from J; junction bases left unmatched: 5. Germline V gives CDR1 WNHNN, CDR2 SYGVQD (reference sequence). The CDR3 is 15 residues long. The CDR3 region has the DNA TGCGCCAGCAGTGACCTCTCAGGGGGCTCCTACGAGCAGTACTTC. Residues: CASSDLSGGSYEQYF.

Written as DNA, the CDR3 is TGCAGTGCTAGCGGGAGGGGGGGGCAGTATTTT. Its translation: CSASGRGGQYF. V gene TRBV20-1 combines with J gene TRBJ2-3; 8 nucleotides match TRBD2. After removal of 3 bases from V and 11 bases from J, the junction contained 4 bases not matched to a gene. This CDR3 has 11 residues. Germline V gives CDR1 DFQATT, CDR2 SNEGSKA (reference sequence).

This chain connects TRBV7-3 to TRBJ2-6; D might be TRBD2 (5 bases). V was shortened by 5 bases and J by 0 bases, with 11 bases between the two germline ends. Germline lookup yields CDR1 SGHTA and CDR2 FQGTGA. This CDR3 has 16 residues. CDR3 residues: CASSPSSGSGANVLTF. CDR3 DNA sequence: TGTGCCAGCAGCCCTAGCTCGGGCTCTGGGGCCAACGTCCTGACTTTC. Looking up the rest from reference TRBV7-3 and TRBJ2-6 gives the full variable domain: GAGVSQTPSNKVTEKGKYVELRCDPISGHTALYWYRQSLGQGPEFLIYFQGTGAADDSGLPNDRFFAVRPEGSVSTLKIQRTERGDSAVYLCASSPSSGSGANVLTFGAGSRLTVL.

This chain's CDR3 is CAINAGSPANYGYTF. In nucleotides, the CDR3 is TGTGCCATCAATGCAGGCAGTCCAGCTAACTATGGCTACACCTTC. The rearrangement joins TRBV10-3 to TRBJ1-2; D gene ambiguous. V lost 7 bases and J lost 0, with 15 bases in between. Looked up from germline, CDR1 is ENHRY and CDR2 is SYGVKD. CDR3 size: 15 residues.